The 24 T cell receptor beta chains below were found in one sample sequenced in a study of T cell responses to AZD1222 COVID-19 vaccine. Here immunoSEQ multiplex PCR was the method, and the copy in TCRdb shows in-frame clones only, minus some. The sample has 150,000 to 200,000 clones; 92% are singletons. Sequencing was performed on peripheral blood, taken 28 days after the second AZD1222 dose. The receptors stem from an adult who received the AZD1222 COVID-19 vaccine.

This chain's CDR3 is CASSTPTIATGEQYF. As DNA, the CDR3 is TGTGCCAGCAGCACCCCGACTATAGCCACCGGGGAGCAGTACTTC. The chain couples TRBV28 to TRBJ2-7, with D perhaps matching TRBD2 (5 bases). The CDR3 has 15 residues. Germline loops: CDR1 MDHEN, CDR2 SYDVKM. With 6 bases removed from V and 7 bases from J, the gap between germline ends came to 22 bases.

The rearrangement uses TRBV29-1 and TRBJ2-7; TRBD1 matches 10 bases. V gave up 7 bases and J gave up 4 bases; unmatched junction bases: 4. CDR1 SQVTM and CDR2 ANQGSEA come from the germline V gene. The CDR3 covers 12 residues. This CDR3 is CSARDRGYEQYF. CDR3 nucleotide sequence: TGCAGCGCCCGGGACAGGGGATACGAGCAGTACTTC.

The chain employs TRBV18 and TRBJ1-2, with a weak D call TRBD1 (5 bases). CDR3 length equals 14 residues. Germline V gives CDR1 KGHSH, CDR2 LQKENI. V lost 3 bases to trimming and J lost 2 bases, with 10 bases between them. The CDR3 region is CASSPGGSNYGYTF. For the CDR3, the DNA is TGTGCCAGCTCACCCGGGGGGTCCAACTATGGCTACACCTTC.

The rearrangement links TRBV5-1 to TRBJ1-6, with D possibly TRBD1 on 6 matching bases. Germline CDR1 and CDR2: SGHRS and YFSETQ. The length of the CDR3 is 13 residues. V was clipped by 4 bases and J by 10 bases, with 12 bases between them. CDR3 coding DNA: TGCGCCAGCAGCGGGTCAGGGGAATCACCCCTCCACTTT. It codes for CASSGSGESPLHF.

The chain recombines TRBV4-2 with TRBJ2-7, with 7 bases aligning to TRBD1. Germline CDR1 is LGHNA and CDR2 is YNFKEQ. The V and J ends lost 1 base and 5 bases, in that order; junction bases with no gene match: 5. The CDR3 loop spans 14 amino acids. The CDR3: CASSQGQGWDEQYF. The CDR3 nucleotides read TGTGCCAGCAGCCAAGGACAGGGTTGGGACGAGCAGTACTTC.

This clone was seen a handful of times. The chain couples TRBV10-3 to TRBJ1-1; D is uncertain. V lost 1 base, J lost 1 base, and 4 bases lay in between. The germline CDR1 and CDR2 sequences are ENHRY and SYGVKD. The length of the CDR3 is 13 residues. The CDR3 sequence: CAISEFTNTEAFF. The DNA of the CDR3 is TGTGCCATCAGTGAGTTTACGAACACTGAAGCTTTCTTT.

This rearrangement joins TRBV28 to TRBJ1-6; D uncertain. V was shortened by 1 base and J by 6 bases, with 10 bases between the two germline ends. Germline CDR1 and CDR2: MDHEN and SYDVKM. This CDR3 is 15 amino acids long. The CDR3 DNA reads as TGTGCCAGCAGTTTATTCCCGGGAGGTAATTCACCCCTCCACTTT. Translating gives CASSLFPGGNSPLHF.

The genes are TRBV7-8 and TRBJ2-1, with 8 bases fitting TRBD2. This CDR3 is 15 amino acids long. Trimming took 5 bases from V and 9 from J; bases not matched to a gene: 12. Per the germline V gene, CDR1 is SGHVS and CDR2 is FQNEAQ. The CDR3 DNA reads as TGTGCCAGCAGCCGAGGAGCGGGAGAGTATATTGAGCAGTTCTTC. The encoded protein is CASSRGAGEYIEQFF.

The J gene is TRBJ1-2, the V gene TRBV13; the match to TRBD1 covers 7 bases. Trimming removed 5 bases from V and 8 bases from J; junction bases left unmatched: 17. The germline V gene encodes CDR1 PRHDT and CDR2 FYEKMQ (reference sequence). The CDR3 covers 16 residues. CDR3 sequence (DNA): TGTGCCAGCAGCCAAGGACAGGTTAACCCCCCTCGGGGCTACACCTTC. It encodes CASSQGQVNPPRGYTF.

This clone was seen only once. V and J are TRBV7-2 and TRBJ2-7; TRBD1 agrees at 7 bases. The CDR3 covers 13 residues. The V gene end was trimmed by 3 bases and the J gene end by 7 bases; junction bases not matched to a gene: 6. Germline-derived CDR1 and CDR2 are SGHTA and FQGNSA. The CDR3 DNA sequence: TGTGCCAGCAGCTTGGGACAGAACGTAGAGCAGTACTTC. Residues: CASSLGQNVEQYF.

This chain links TRBV3-1 (or the pseudogene TRBV3-2) with TRBJ1-3; the D gene is possibly TRBD1 (5 bases). CDR3 size: 13 residues. The germline V gene encodes CDR1 LGHDT and CDR2 YNNKEL (reference sequence). Trimming took off 4 bases at V and 10 bases at J, with 14 bases between the two ends. The CDR3 DNA reads TGTGCCAGCAGCCTACAGGAGAGGTCAACCATATATTTT. It is translated as CASSLQERSTIYF.

The rearrangement links TRBV3-1 (or the pseudogene TRBV3-2) to TRBJ2-1, with 9 positions matching TRBD2. With V trimmed by 1 base and J by 6 bases, 1 base remained unmatched. Germline V gene data show CDR1 as LGHDT and CDR2 as YNNKEL (reference sequence). This CDR3 spans 14 amino acids. The DNA for the CDR3 is TGTGCCAGCAGCCAAGGGACTAGCGCCAATGAGCAGTTCTTC. It is translated as CASSQGTSANEQFF.

The CDR3 is CAWSVIAGAHNEQFF. In nucleotides, the CDR3 is TGTGCCTGGAGTGTAATAGCGGGAGCCCACAATGAGCAGTTCTTC. The chain is built from TRBV30 and TRBJ2-1, with 9 positions matching TRBD2. This CDR3 is built from 15 residues. Trimming at V came to 0 bases and at J to 5 bases, leaving 5 bases not matched to a gene. Looked up from germline, CDR1 is GTSNPN and CDR2 is SVGIG (reference sequence). The full variable domain, its missing parts supplied by reference TRBV30 and TRBJ2-1, is SQTIHQWPATLVQPVGSPLSLECTVEGTSNPNLYWYRQAAGRGLQLLFYSVGIGQISSEVPQNLSASRPQDRQFILSSKKLLLSDSGFYLCAWSVIAGAHNEQFFGPGTRLTVL.

The V gene is TRBV4-1, the J gene TRBJ1-5; D may be TRBD1 (6 bases). Germline V gene lookup returns CDR1 MGHRA and CDR2 YSYEKL. V gave up 1 base and J gave up 6 bases, with 13 bases separating them. The CDR3 is 15 residues long. The CDR3 DNA reads TGCGCCAGCAGCCAAGGCGGGGGGCAAGGTCAGCCCCAGCATTTT. It is translated as CASSQGGGQGQPQHF.

This chain links TRBV7-9 with TRBJ1-5; D remains ambiguous. Germline V lookup: CDR1 SEHNR, CDR2 FQNEAQ (reference sequence). V was cut by 5 bases and J by 1 base, with 6 bases left in between. CDR3 length: 13 amino acids. CDR3 DNA sequence: TGTGCCAGCAGCCAAGGCAGCAATCAGCCCCAGCATTTT. As protein: CASSQGSNQPQHF.

The rearrangement joins TRBV3-1 (or the pseudogene TRBV3-2) to TRBJ2-1; D possibly corresponds to TRBD2 (5 bases). The V gene's germline CDR1 is LGHDT and CDR2 YNNKEL (reference sequence). CDR3 length: 15 amino acids. The V and J ends lost 0 bases and 12 bases respectively, with 18 bases between them. The CDR3 nucleotides read TGTGCCAGCAGCCAAGAGACCCCTCGGAGGAACGGGCAGTTCTTC. It is translated as CASSQETPRRNGQFF.

CDR3 sequence: CASSDRGRYGYTF. The DNA for the CDR3 is TGTGCCAGCAGTGACCGGGGCCGCTATGGCTACACCTTC. The rearrangement uses TRBV2 and TRBJ1-2; D perhaps matches TRBD1 (5 bases). Germline lookup yields CDR1 SNHLY and CDR2 FYNNEI. CDR3 size: 13 residues. The V gene lost 3 bases and the J gene lost 4 bases, with 9 bases spanning the gap. The entire variable domain, with the rest obtained from reference TRBV2 and TRBJ1-2, is as follows: EPEVTQTPSHQVTQMGQEVILRCVPISNHLYFYWYRQILGQKVEFLVSFYNNEISEKSEIFDDQFSVERPDGSNFTLKIRSTKLEDSAMYFCASSDRGRYGYTFGSGTRLTVV.

The rearrangement links TRBV4-2 to TRBJ2-5, with D possibly TRBD2 on 6 matching bases. V lost 4 bases, J lost 2 bases, and 14 bases lay in between. This CDR3 is built from 15 residues. Germline V CDR1 and CDR2: LGHNA, YNFKEQ. The CDR3 nucleotides read TGTGCCAGCAGCCGGAGGGCCTTGGGACAAGAGACCCAGTACTTC. It translates to CASSRRALGQETQYF.

The V call is TRBV3-1 (or the pseudogene TRBV3-2), the J call TRBJ1-5, with TRBD1 identical over 9 bases. The CDR3 length is 18 residues. V lost 3 bases to trimming and J lost 2 bases; unmatched junction nucleotides: 11. From germline, CDR1 is LGHDT and CDR2 YNNKEL (reference sequence). CDR3 DNA: TGTGCCAGCAGCCAGGGGACAGGGTATGGGGTAGGCAATCAGCCCCAGCATTTT. Amino acids: CASSQGTGYGVGNQPQHF.

This chain's CDR3 is CASSSPGLVETQYF. CDR3 DNA sequence: TGTGCCAGCAGCTCCCCGGGACTAGTGGAGACCCAGTACTTC. The chain combines TRBV5-6 with TRBJ2-5; 8 bases map to TRBD2. CDR3 size: 14 residues. With V trimmed by 3 bases and J by 5 bases, 6 bases remained unmatched. Germline V lookup: CDR1 SGHDT, CDR2 YYEEEE.

The V call is TRBV11-1, the J call TRBJ1-1; possible D gene TRBD1, 5 bases. The germline V and J ends were trimmed by 5 bases and 0 bases, with 13 bases remaining between them. The CDR3 sequence is 15 residues long. Germline CDR1 reads SGHAT; CDR2 reads FQDESV (reference sequence). The CDR3 DNA sequence: TGTGCCAGCAGCCGCCCGGGGCTTATGAACACTGAAGCTTTCTTT. It translates to CASSRPGLMNTEAFF.

V usage is TRBV30 and J usage is TRBJ1-2; 9 bases are a match to TRBD1. The CDR3 contains 15 residues. Germline V gives CDR1 GTSNPN, CDR2 SVGIG (reference sequence). Trimming cost V 4 bases and J 8 bases; bases outside gene matches: 14. The CDR3 DNA sequence: TGTGCCTGGACCTCCATAGGACAGGGGCTCTTAGGCTACACCTTC. Translating gives CAWTSIGQGLLGYTF.

The chain recombines TRBV25-1 with TRBJ1-6, with D possibly TRBD1 on 6 matching bases. The CDR3 extends over 14 amino acids. V lost 6 bases to trimming and J lost 7 bases, with 13 bases between them. The germline V gene encodes CDR1 MGHDK and CDR2 SYGVNS. CDR3 sequence reads: CASRGGAGNSPLHF. CDR3 nucleotide sequence: TGTGCCAGCAGGGGGGGGGCAGGGAATTCACCCCTCCACTTT.

The rearrangement joins TRBV12-3 or TRBV12-4 to TRBJ1-2; no definite D call. Trimming shortened V by 1 base and J by 5 bases, and 5 bases separated the two germline ends. The CDR3 is 12 residues long. CDR3 bases: TGTGCCAGCAGTTTAGTAGGGTATGGCTACACCTTC. Translating gives CASSLVGYGYTF.